This T cell receptor (beta chain) was retrieved from a study of shared clonotypes between healthy human individuals. At the level of the study: Each donor's CD8 memory used one plate, CD8 naive two, each CD4 subset three.

In the naive CD8 group, cells lacked CD45RO and were positively selected for CCR7, so terminally differentiated effector memory CD45RA+ cells were left out. The material for each subset, its genomic DNA, was split evenly across several immunoSEQ plates. Profiling relied on immunoSEQ multiplex PCR, and the TCRdb table lists in-frame clones only, not all of them. Seen here are millions of clones, about 92% observed once, and the top ten hold more than 1.5%. The source of this sequence is a man between 18 and 35 years old in good health. Some clones in this sample may be carry-over from other donors' samples. Sequences were obtained from naive CD8+ T cells from PBMCs.

The CDR3 protein is CASSFGQGALRGYTF. CDR3 in DNA: TGTGCCAGCAGCTTTGGGCAGGGGGCTTTACGGGGCTACACCTTC. This chain connects TRBV11-2 to TRBJ1-2, with TRBD1 matching 8 bases. From germline, CDR1 is SGHAT and CDR2 FQNNGV. The V gene end was trimmed by 3 bases and the J gene end by 8 bases; junction bases not matched to a gene: 11. CDR3 size: 15 residues.